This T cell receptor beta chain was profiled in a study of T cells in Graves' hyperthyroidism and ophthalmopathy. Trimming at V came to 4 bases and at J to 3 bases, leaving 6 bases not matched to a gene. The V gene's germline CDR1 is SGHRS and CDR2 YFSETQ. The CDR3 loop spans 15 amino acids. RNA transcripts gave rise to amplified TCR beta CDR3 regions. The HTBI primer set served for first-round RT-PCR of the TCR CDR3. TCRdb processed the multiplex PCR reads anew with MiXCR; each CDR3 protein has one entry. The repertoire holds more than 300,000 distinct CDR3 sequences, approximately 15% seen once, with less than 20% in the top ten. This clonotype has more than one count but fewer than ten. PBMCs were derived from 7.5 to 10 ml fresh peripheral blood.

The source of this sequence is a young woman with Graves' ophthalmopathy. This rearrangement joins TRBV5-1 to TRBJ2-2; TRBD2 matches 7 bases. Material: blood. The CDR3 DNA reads TGCGCCAGCAGCCTTGGACTAGGGCACACCGGGGAGCTGTTTTTT. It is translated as CASSLGLGHTGELFF.